Below, 6 T cell receptor beta chains from the same sample are listed, as sequenced in a study of blood T cell repertoires in COVID-19. The repertoire was sequenced with immunoSEQ multiplex PCR; TCRdb's copy has only in-frame clones and lacks some. The table shows 100,000 or so clones, with around four fifths occurring only once. Specimen: peripheral blood. The receptors derive from a man in his sixties or seventies with active or convalescent COVID-19.

The chain couples TRBV5-1 to TRBJ1-2; TRBD1 agrees at 12 bases. Per germline, CDR1 SGHRS and CDR2 YFSETQ. V was pared by 0 bases and J by 8 bases, with 8 bases of the junction left unmatched. The CDR3 is 16 amino acids. The CDR3: CASSLASGTGGEGYTF. The CDR3 DNA reads as TGCGCCAGCAGCTTGGCTTCCGGGACAGGGGGCGAAGGCTACACCTTC.

This clone was detected only once. This chain links TRBV19 with TRBJ1-2; 12 nucleotides agree with TRBD1. CDR3 length equals 14 residues. V dropped 5 bases and J dropped 8; count of bases not matched to a gene: 6. The germline gives CDR1 LNHDA, CDR2 SQIVND (reference sequence). CDR3 DNA: TGTGCCAGTAGTCCCCGGGACAGGGGGCGCGGCTACACCTTC. Protein sequence: CASSPRDRGRGYTF. Supplemented by reference TRBV19 and TRBJ1-2, the full variable domain reads DGGITQSPKYLFRKEGQNVTLSCEQNLNHDAMYWYRQDPGQGLRLIYYSQIVNDFQKGDIAEGYSVSREKKESFPLTVTSAQKNPTAFYLCASSPRDRGRGYTFGSGTRLTVV.

The chain uses TRBV19 and TRBJ1-5, with 11 nucleotides matching TRBD1. The V segment lost 7 bases and the J segment 2 bases; nucleotides outside the gene matches: 4. The CDR3 is 15 amino acids. CDR1 LNHDA and CDR2 SQIVND come from the germline V gene (reference sequence). The CDR3 reads CASIGTGGGNQPQHF. CDR3 sequence (DNA): TGTGCCAGTATCGGGACAGGGGGAGGCAATCAGCCCCAGCATTTT.

As DNA, the CDR3 is TGTGCCAGTAGTTCCCTGGACAGGGGTGGAAAGGCTGAAGCTTTCTTT. Protein: CASSSLDRGGKAEAFF. This chain connects TRBV19 to TRBJ1-1, with 9 nucleotides matching TRBD1. Germline V gene sequence: CDR1 LNHDA, CDR2 SQIVND (reference sequence). The CDR3 runs 16 residues. Unmatched junction bases numbered 13, after V lost 5 bases and J lost 6 bases.

The chain is built from TRBV6-5 and TRBJ1-3, with 10 bases aligning to TRBD1. The junction had 6 bases not matched to a gene; V was cut back by 6 bases and J by 4 bases. Looked up from germline, CDR1 is MNHEY and CDR2 is SVGAGI. This CDR3 spans 15 amino acids. The CDR3 DNA is TGTGCCAGCAGCGACAGGGGGCGAAAAGGAAACACCATATATTTT. Translation: CASSDRGRKGNTIYF.

V and J are TRBV7-9 and TRBJ2-1; D gene unclear. The CDR3 spans 12 residues. V dropped 2 bases and J dropped 8 bases, with 7 bases sitting between them. Looked up from germline, CDR1 is SEHNR and CDR2 is FQNEAQ (reference sequence). The chain's CDR3 is CASSLISDEQFF. The CDR3 DNA is TGTGCCAGCAGCTTAATTTCCGATGAGCAGTTCTTC. Variable domain in full (rest from reference TRBV7-9 and TRBJ2-1): DTGVSQNPRHKITKRGQNVTFRCDPISEHNRLYWYRQTLGQGPEFLTYFQNEAQLEKSRLLSDRFSAERPKGSFSTLEIQRTEQGDSAMYLCASSLISDEQFFGPGTRLTVL.